Listed here are 28 T cell receptor beta chains from one sample, sequenced in a study of T cells after yellow fever vaccination. TCRdb itself ran the 5' RACE reads through MiXCR, one entry per CDR3 protein. The sample carries some 240,000 distinct CDR3 sequences, roughly 3% recorded once. The sequenced sample was CD4+ T cells sorted from PBMCs, obtained 10 days after the yellow fever booster vaccination. Receptors originate from a man younger than 35 who received the YFV17D yellow fever vaccine.

This clonotype was seen ten or more times. The chain employs TRBV6-5 and TRBJ2-4; D is perhaps TRBD2 (5 bases). V lost 6 bases, J lost 0 bases, and 12 bases lay in between. The CDR3 totals 15 residues. CDR1 and CDR2 (germline): MNHEY, SVGAGI. In DNA form, the CDR3 reads TGTGCCAGCAGATCCGGGATCGTAGCCAAAAACATTCAGTACTTC. The encoded protein is CASRSGIVAKNIQYF.

This clonotype has ten or more counts. The rearrangement links TRBV12-3 or TRBV12-4 to TRBJ2-5; 8 bases map to TRBD2. J was trimmed by 4 bases and V by 10 bases; bases with no gene match: 5. The CDR3 is made up of 12 amino acids. CDR3 in DNA: TGTGCCACGGGACTAGTGCCAGAGACCCAGTACTTC. Its protein product is CATGLVPETQYF.

The chain joins TRBV24-1 to TRBJ1-1; D is uncertain. Per the germline V gene, CDR1 is KGHDR and CDR2 is SFDVKD. Trimming stripped 3 bases from V and 4 bases from J, with 8 bases between. The CDR3 has 13 residues. The DNA for the CDR3 is TGTGCCACCAGTGATCCCCCTGGCACTGAAGCTTTCTTT. Amino acid sequence: CATSDPPGTEAFF.

V and J are TRBV28 and TRBJ2-2; possible D gene TRBD1, 5 bases. V was clipped by 11 bases and J by 0 bases, with 10 bases between them. The CDR3 is 13 residues long. Germline-derived CDR1 and CDR2 are MDHEN and SYDVKM. Here the CDR3 reads CAYRNSNTGELFF. The CDR3 coding sequence is TGTGCCTACAGGAATTCGAACACCGGGGAGCTGTTTTTT.

V and J are TRBV4-3 and TRBJ1-3, with no clear D. The CDR3 length is 18 residues. Germline loops: CDR1 LGHNA, CDR2 YSLEER. V was pared by 0 bases and J by 4 bases, with 19 bases between. The DNA of the CDR3 is TGCGCCAGCAGCCAAGATCTGGGCCAGGCTTTAGTCGGAAACACCATATATTTT. Its translation: CASSQDLGQALVGNTIYF.

This rearrangement joins TRBV18 to TRBJ1-4; 10 bases map to TRBD1. V dropped 3 bases and J dropped 6; count of bases not matched to a gene: 4. Germline CDR1 KGHSH, CDR2 LQKENI. The CDR3 covers 15 residues. In nucleotides, the CDR3 is TGTGCCAGCTCACCCTCGACAGGGGGCGATGAAAAACTGTTTTTT. It encodes CASSPSTGGDEKLFF.

This clonotype was observed at least ten times. CDR3 in amino acids: CASSPQPAGDTEAFF. CDR3 in DNA: TGTGCCAGCAGCCCTCAACCAGCAGGGGACACTGAAGCTTTCTTT. This chain uses TRBV7-3 with TRBJ1-1, with D perhaps TRBD1 (6 bases). CDR1 is SGHTA, CDR2 FQGTGA, per germline. With 5 bases removed from V and 3 bases from J, the gap between germline ends came to 16 bases. This CDR3 is built from 15 residues. The entire variable domain, with the rest obtained from reference TRBV7-3 and TRBJ1-1, is as follows: GAGVSQTPSNKVTEKGKYVELRCDPISGHTALYWYRQSLGQGPEFLIYFQGTGAADDSGLPNDRFFAVRPEGSVSTLKIQRTERGDSAVYLCASSPQPAGDTEAFFGQGTRLTVV.

In its sample, this clonotype was seen a few times. The chain employs TRBV7-2 and TRBJ2-3; 10 bases fit TRBD2. This CDR3 is 19 amino acids long. The V segment lost 0 bases and the J segment 3 bases; nucleotides outside the gene matches: 12. Germline CDR1 reads SGHTA; CDR2 reads FQGNSA. CDR3 in amino acids: CASSLARWGSGGVTDTQYF. CDR3 sequence (DNA): TGTGCCAGCAGCTTAGCCCGCTGGGGGAGCGGGGGGGTAACAGATACGCAGTATTTT.

This clonotype appeared a few times. V and J are TRBV18 and TRBJ1-3; D gene uncertain. V lost 2 bases and J lost 0, with 8 bases in between. Germline CDR1 reads KGHSH; CDR2 reads LQKENI. This CDR3 contains 15 residues. The CDR3: CASSPNGVSGNTIYF. CDR3 nucleotides: TGTGCCAGCTCACCAAACGGGGTCTCTGGAAACACCATATATTTT.

This clonotype was observed many times. The V and J genes are TRBV5-1 and TRBJ1-1; 7 bases map to TRBD1. Germline CDR1 reads SGHRS; CDR2 reads YFSETQ. V trimming: 4 bases; J trimming: 6 bases; junction bases outside the gene matches: 9. This CDR3 spans 14 amino acids. The DNA of the CDR3 is TGCGCCAGCAGCAGAGGACAGGTTGGTTCTGAAGCTTTCTTT. This translates into CASSRGQVGSEAFF.

This clonotype came up a few times. The chain's CDR3 is CASRDRGSYSYNSPLHF. DNA of the CDR3: TGTGCCAGCCGGGACAGGGGGTCGTACTCCTATAATTCACCCCTCCACTTT. J is TRBJ1-6 and V is TRBV6-5; 11 bases match TRBD1. The junction had 6 bases not matched to a gene; V was cut back by 8 bases and J by 0 bases. There are 17 residues in the CDR3. Germline V lookup: CDR1 MNHEY, CDR2 SVGAGI.

The chain uses TRBV5-1 and TRBJ1-5, with a tentative D call TRBD1 (5 bases). The germline CDR1 and CDR2 sequences are SGHRS and YFSETQ. Trimming stripped 2 bases from V and 5 bases from J, with 8 bases between. This CDR3 is 13 amino acids long. CDR3 coding DNA: TGCGCCAGCAGCTTTGGGGACGATCAGCCCCAGCATTTT. Its translation is CASSFGDDQPQHF. Full variable domain (outside the CDR3, taken from reference TRBV5-1 and TRBJ1-5): KAGVTQTPRYLIKTRGQQVTLSCSPISGHRSVSWYQQTPGQGLQFLFEYFSETQRNKGNFPGRFSGRQFSNSRSEMNVSTLELGDSALYLCASSFGDDQPQHFGDGTRLSIL.

This clonotype was seen a handful of times. The V call is TRBV7-9, the J call TRBJ1-2; 7 bases fit TRBD1. With V trimmed by 3 bases and J by 8 bases, 9 bases remained unmatched. The CDR3 contains 14 residues. Germline CDR1 SEHNR, CDR2 FQNEAQ (reference sequence). The CDR3 loop is CASSFEGAQVGYTF. CDR3 bases: TGTGCCAGCAGCTTTGAGGGGGCGCAGGTCGGCTACACCTTC.

This clonotype appeared many times. V is TRBV6-5 and J is TRBJ1-2; unclear D gene. Germline V lookup: CDR1 MNHEY, CDR2 SVGAGI. The CDR3 length is 13 residues. V was clipped by 0 bases and J by 5 bases, with 7 bases between them. The CDR3 DNA follows: TGTGCCAGCAGTTACTCGAAGCAGTATGGCTACACCTTC. This gives the protein CASSYSKQYGYTF.

This clonotype was detected ten times or more. The chain employs TRBV6-1 and TRBJ2-2, with D unclear. There are 15 residues in the CDR3. Deletions cut 2 bases from V and 8 bases from J, with 15 bases between. Germline loops: CDR1 MNHNS, CDR2 SASEGT. The CDR3 DNA reads as TGTGCCAGCAGTGAAAACCCCTCGGGCCAAGGGGAGCTGTTTTTT. Amino acid sequence: CASSENPSGQGELFF.

This clonotype was seen many times. The genes are TRBV12-3 or TRBV12-4 and TRBJ1-2; D is uncertain. Trimming pared 3 bases from V and 12 bases from J, leaving 17 bases between. This CDR3 has 13 amino acids. The CDR3 region is CASSLGSDQIHTF. CDR3 sequence (DNA): TGTGCCAGCAGTTTGGGATCAGACCAGATCCACACCTTC.

This clonotype was recorded at least ten times. Compared with germline, one end of the junction differs, possibly owing to a read error. The chain uses TRBV7-7 and TRBJ2-2, with a possible D match to TRBD2 (7 bases). This CDR3 has 16 amino acids. The V gene's germline CDR1 is SSHAT and CDR2 FNYEAQ (reference sequence). The CDR3 sequence: CASSLARGAVTGELFF. The CDR3 nucleotides read TGTGCTAGCAGCTTAGCCCGGGGGGCGGTCACCGGGGAGCTGTTTTTT.

Ten or more counts support this clonotype. The rearrangement links TRBV6-5 to TRBJ2-7; D gene uncertain. Trimming left V 2 bases short and J 3 bases short, with 8 bases between. Germline values: CDR1 MNHEY, CDR2 SVGAGI. The CDR3 totals 13 residues. As DNA, the CDR3 is TGTGCCAGCAGTTACCCTGGCGGCTACGAGCAGTACTTC. Amino acid sequence: CASSYPGGYEQYF.

For this clonotype: Mismatch with germline at one junction end may stem from a read error. This chain connects TRBV7-8 to TRBJ2-7; possible D gene TRBD2, 5 bases. Germline CDR1 and CDR2: SGHVS and FQNEAQ. This CDR3 has 16 amino acids. CDR3: CASSLVRVRASFEQYF. The CDR3 DNA reads TGTGCCAGCAGCTTAGTTCGGGTGAGGGCGTCCTTCGAGCAGTACTTC.

Ten or more counts support this clonotype. V gene TRBV7-2 combines with J gene TRBJ2-5; TRBD2 might be the D (5 bases). The CDR3 runs to 14 residues. The V gene's germline CDR1 is SGHTA and CDR2 FQGNSA. Trimming took 1 base from V and 2 from J, leaving 8 bases between them. The CDR3 loop is CASSLGSGQETQYF. The CDR3 DNA reads as TGTGCCAGCAGCTTAGGGAGCGGTCAAGAGACCCAGTACTTC.

At least ten counts were recorded for this clonotype. The chain uses TRBV5-1 and TRBJ2-2, with D uncertain. This CDR3 comprises 13 residues. CDR1 is SGHRS, CDR2 YFSETQ, per germline. The V gene lost 1 base and the J gene lost 3 bases, with 4 bases spanning the gap. CDR3 in DNA: TGCGCCAGCAGCTTGTTTGACACCGGGGAGCTGTTTTTT. Translation: CASSLFDTGELFF.

The rearrangement links TRBV7-2 to TRBJ1-4; tentative D call: TRBD1 (5 bases). This CDR3 spans 16 amino acids. Germline-derived CDR1 and CDR2 are SGHTA and FQGNSA. The V and J ends lost 4 bases and 5 bases respectively, with 17 bases between them. The CDR3 bases are TGTGCCAGCAGCTCGAGGATAGGGGCCCTGAATGAAAAACTGTTTTTT. Its protein is CASSSRIGALNEKLFF.

This clonotype was detected many times. The chain employs TRBV4-3 and TRBJ2-7; possibly TRBD1 or TRBD2 for D (5 bases each). With 0 bases removed from V and 2 bases from J, the gap between germline ends came to 11 bases. CDR3 size: 15 residues. Germline V gives CDR1 LGHNA, CDR2 YSLEER. The DNA for the CDR3 is TGCGCCAGCAGCCAAGATGGGACGGGGACCTACGAGCAGTACTTC. It translates to CASSQDGTGTYEQYF.

This clonotype was seen only a few times. This rearrangement joins TRBV5-1 to TRBJ2-3, with unresolved D. CDR3 length: 12 amino acids. CDR1 is SGHRS, CDR2 YFSETQ, per germline. The germline V and J ends were trimmed by 3 bases and 4 bases, with 6 bases remaining between them. The CDR3 bases are TGCGCCAGCAGCTCCCCCCCAGATACGCAGTATTTT. Residues: CASSSPPDTQYF. Full variable domain (rest looked up from reference TRBV5-1 and TRBJ2-3): KAGVTQTPRYLIKTRGQQVTLSCSPISGHRSVSWYQQTPGQGLQFLFEYFSETQRNKGNFPGRFSGRQFSNSRSEMNVSTLELGDSALYLCASSSPPDTQYFGPGTRLTVL.

The sample holds many counts of this clonotype. V and J are TRBV7-9 and TRBJ1-1; D call uncertain. Trimming removed 1 base at V and 4 bases at J, with 13 bases between. CDR3 length equals 15 residues. The germline gives CDR1 SEHNR, CDR2 FQNEAQ (reference sequence). The CDR3 protein is CASSLGGLGITEAFF. CDR3 coding DNA: TGTGCCAGCAGCTTAGGAGGGCTCGGTATCACTGAAGCTTTCTTT.

Many counts were recorded for this clonotype. The chain combines TRBV12-3 or TRBV12-4 with TRBJ2-5; D may be TRBD2 (5 bases). This CDR3 comprises 13 residues. The V end lost 6 bases, the J end lost 4 bases, and 12 bases lay between the germline ends. CDR3 DNA: TGTGCCAGCAGGACGGGCGCGGGAGAGACCCAGTACTTC. Amino acid sequence: CASRTGAGETQYF.

This clonotype was counted ten times or more. This chain uses TRBV20-1 with TRBJ2-1; 9 nucleotides agree with TRBD2. The CDR3 is made up of 15 amino acids. CDR1 DFQATT and CDR2 SNEGSKA come from the germline V gene (reference sequence). V lost 5 bases to trimming and J lost 5 bases; unmatched junction nucleotides: 10. The CDR3 protein is CSAGGAGGTHNEQFF. For the CDR3, the DNA is TGCAGTGCTGGCGGGGCGGGGGGGACCCACAATGAGCAGTTCTTC.

The table lists this clonotype with many counts. The rearrangement uses TRBV18 and TRBJ2-7; D gene ambiguous. Germline CDR1 and CDR2: KGHSH and LQKENI. The CDR3 is 14 amino acids. The V end lost 1 base, the J end lost 6 bases, and 13 bases lay between the germline ends. Written as DNA, the CDR3 is TGTGCCAGCTCACCACTTAGAGCCGAATCCGAGCAGTACTTC. Its translation: CASSPLRAESEQYF.